These 5 T cell receptor beta chains were all obtained from the same sample, sequenced in a study of vaccination and CD4 T cells after COVID-19. Their recognized antigens are unknown. Sequence data for DNA of cultured CD4+ T cells were generated by the Oncomine TCR Beta short-read assay. TCRdb ran MiXCR on the PCR reads and lists one entry per CDR3 protein. The sample includes fewer than 15,000 distinct CDR3 sequences, about two fifths seen only once; the top ten take roughly 9.8%. The treatment: approximately 10-day PBMC culture with coronavirus spike peptide pools or control peptides (ViraFEST assay). The specimen comprised CD4+ T cells from blood, cultured in vitro, sampled after SARS-CoV-2 vaccination. All receptors come from a human donor who had recovered from COVID-19.

V usage is TRBV11-2 and J usage is TRBJ2-1; D is ambiguous. From germline, CDR1 is SGHAT and CDR2 FQNNGV. V was pared by 1 base and J by 0 bases, with 1 base between. The CDR3 length is 13 residues. CDR3 residues: CASSLGSYNEQFF. For the CDR3, the DNA is TGTGCCAGCAGCTTAGGCTCCTACAATGAGCAGTTCTTC.

This clonotype was found once. The chain carries TRBV20-1 and TRBJ1-1; tentative D call: TRBD1 (5 bases). The CDR3 is 17 residues long. Trimming took 2 bases from V and 4 from J, leaving 23 bases between them. Germline values: CDR1 DFQATT, CDR2 SNEGSKA (reference sequence). The CDR3 loop is CSARRTQGILVFTEAFF. CDR3 bases: TGCAGTGCTAGACGCACCCAGGGTATATTAGTTTTCACTGAAGCTTTCTTT.

The V call is TRBV20-1, the J call TRBJ2-7, with 8 positions matching TRBD2. V was clipped by 6 bases and J by 5 bases; unmatched bases: 18. CDR1 DFQATT and CDR2 SNEGSKA come from the germline V gene (reference sequence). CDR3 length equals 16 residues. In DNA form, the CDR3 reads TGCAGTGCCGACGTTCCTTTCGGGAGGGCCTCTAACGAGCAGTACTTC. Protein product: CSADVPFGRASNEQYF.

This clonotype was counted between two and nine times. The rearrangement uses TRBV5-6 and TRBJ1-2; possible D gene TRBD1, 5 bases. The CDR3 runs to 13 residues. The germline V gene encodes CDR1 SGHDT and CDR2 YYEEEE. V lost 1 base and J 8 bases, leaving 12 bases between the germline ends. The CDR3 loop reads CASSLWGVGGYTF. CDR3 in DNA: TGTGCCAGCAGCTTGTGGGGGGTAGGCGGCTACACCTTC.

In its sample, this clonotype was seen a few times. This chain links TRBV7-2 with TRBJ2-3; TRBD2 matches at 8 bases. V shed 4 bases, J shed 3 bases, and the junction held 9 bases outside the gene matches. CDR3 length: 16 residues. Germline V lookup: CDR1 SGHTA, CDR2 FQGNSA. CDR3 region: CASSSRREARTDTQYF. The CDR3, as DNA: TGTGCCAGCAGCTCGAGGCGGGAGGCCCGGACAGATACGCAGTATTTT.